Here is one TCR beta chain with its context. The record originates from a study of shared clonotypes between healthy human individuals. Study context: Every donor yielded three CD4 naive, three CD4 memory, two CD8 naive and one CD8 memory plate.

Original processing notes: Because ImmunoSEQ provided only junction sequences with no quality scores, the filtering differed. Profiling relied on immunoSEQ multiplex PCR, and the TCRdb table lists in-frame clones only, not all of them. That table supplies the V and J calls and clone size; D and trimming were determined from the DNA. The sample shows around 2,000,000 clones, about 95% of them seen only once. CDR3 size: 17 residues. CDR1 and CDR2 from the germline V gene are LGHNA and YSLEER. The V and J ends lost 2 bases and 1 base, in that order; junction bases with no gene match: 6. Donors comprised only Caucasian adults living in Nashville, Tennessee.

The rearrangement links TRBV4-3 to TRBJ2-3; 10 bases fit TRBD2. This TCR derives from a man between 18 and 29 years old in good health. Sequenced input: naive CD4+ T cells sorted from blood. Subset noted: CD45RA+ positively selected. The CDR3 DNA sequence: TGCGCCAGCAGCCAATTCTGGACTAGCGGCCGCACAGATACGCAGTATTTT. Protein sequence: CASSQFWTSGRTDTQYF.